This T cell receptor (beta chain) was sequenced during a study of T cell responses to AZD1222 COVID-19 vaccine. Study-wide results and caveats: Of spike-specific TCRs, nearly half reportedly target regions left unmutated in variants.

V lost 3 bases and J lost 5, with 13 bases in between. CDR3 length: 15 amino acids. Looked up from germline, CDR1 is MNHEY and CDR2 is SMNVEV (reference sequence). The repertoire was sequenced with immunoSEQ multiplex PCR; TCRdb's copy has only in-frame clones and lacks some. The sample includes about 110,000 clones, 89% of them seen just once. A note on this clone: Its antigen is unidentified.

The chain couples TRBV27 to TRBJ1-4; no clear D. This material consisted of peripheral blood, taken on day 0 of MenACWY control vaccination. The receptor comes from an adult in good health. This CDR3 reads CASSFGGSVNEKLFF. In nucleotides, the CDR3 is TGTGCCAGCAGTTTTGGTGGCAGTGTCAATGAAAAACTGTTTTTT.